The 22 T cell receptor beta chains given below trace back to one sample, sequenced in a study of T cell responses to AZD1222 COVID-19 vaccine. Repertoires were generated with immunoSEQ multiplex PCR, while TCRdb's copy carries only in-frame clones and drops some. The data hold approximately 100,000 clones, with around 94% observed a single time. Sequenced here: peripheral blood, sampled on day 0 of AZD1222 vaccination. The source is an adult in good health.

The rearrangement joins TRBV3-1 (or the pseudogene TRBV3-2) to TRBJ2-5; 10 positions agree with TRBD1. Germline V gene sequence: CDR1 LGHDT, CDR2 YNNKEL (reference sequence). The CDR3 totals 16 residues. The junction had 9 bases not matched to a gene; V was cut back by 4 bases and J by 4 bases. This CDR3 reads CASSRSAGTGVETQYF. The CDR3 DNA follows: TGTGCCAGCAGCCGATCAGCCGGGACAGGGGTAGAGACCCAGTACTTC.

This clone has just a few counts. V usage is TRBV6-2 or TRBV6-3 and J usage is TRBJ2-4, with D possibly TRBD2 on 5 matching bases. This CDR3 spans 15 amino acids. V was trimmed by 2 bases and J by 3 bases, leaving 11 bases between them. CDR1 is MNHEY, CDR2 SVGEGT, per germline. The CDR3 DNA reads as TGTGCCAGCAGTTACGCCGGACTGATCAAAAACATTCAGTACTTC. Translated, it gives CASSYAGLIKNIQYF.

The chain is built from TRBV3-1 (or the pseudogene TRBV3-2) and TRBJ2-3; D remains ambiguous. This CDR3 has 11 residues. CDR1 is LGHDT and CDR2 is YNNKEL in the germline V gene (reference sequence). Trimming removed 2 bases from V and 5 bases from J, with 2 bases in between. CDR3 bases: TGTGCCAGCAGCCAAATAGATACGCAGTATTTT. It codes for CASSQIDTQYF.

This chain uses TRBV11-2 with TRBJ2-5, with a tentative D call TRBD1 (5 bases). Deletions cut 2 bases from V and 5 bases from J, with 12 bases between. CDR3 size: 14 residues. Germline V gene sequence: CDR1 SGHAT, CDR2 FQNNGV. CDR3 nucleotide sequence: TGTGCCAGCAGCTTAAGGGCGTCAGGGGAGACCCAGTACTTC. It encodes CASSLRASGETQYF.

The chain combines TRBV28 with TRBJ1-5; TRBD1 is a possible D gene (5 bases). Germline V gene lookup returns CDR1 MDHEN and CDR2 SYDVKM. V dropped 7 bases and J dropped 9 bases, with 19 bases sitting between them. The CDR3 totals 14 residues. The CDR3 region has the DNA TGTGCCAGCACCGGCGCGCAGGGTATCTCGCCCCAGCATTTT. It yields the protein CASTGAQGISPQHF.

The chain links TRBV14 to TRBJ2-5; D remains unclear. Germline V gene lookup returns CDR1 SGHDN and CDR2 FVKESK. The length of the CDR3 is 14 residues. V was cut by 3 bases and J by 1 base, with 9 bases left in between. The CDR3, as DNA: TGTGCCAGCAGCCAGTTTGTGGGCCAAGAGACCCAGTACTTC. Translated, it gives CASSQFVGQETQYF.

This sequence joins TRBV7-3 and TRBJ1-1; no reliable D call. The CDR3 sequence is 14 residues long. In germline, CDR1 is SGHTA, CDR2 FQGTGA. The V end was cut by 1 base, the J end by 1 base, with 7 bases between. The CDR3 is CASSLMPSNTEAFF. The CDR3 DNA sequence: TGTGCCAGCAGCTTAATGCCGTCGAACACTGAAGCTTTCTTT.

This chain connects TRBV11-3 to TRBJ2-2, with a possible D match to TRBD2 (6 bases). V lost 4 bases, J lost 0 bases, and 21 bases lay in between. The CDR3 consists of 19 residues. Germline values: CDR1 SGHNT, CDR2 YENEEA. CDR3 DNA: TGTGCCAGCAGCTCCGACCGGGACTTACCTATCGCGAACACCGGGGAGCTGTTTTTT. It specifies CASSSDRDLPIANTGELFF.

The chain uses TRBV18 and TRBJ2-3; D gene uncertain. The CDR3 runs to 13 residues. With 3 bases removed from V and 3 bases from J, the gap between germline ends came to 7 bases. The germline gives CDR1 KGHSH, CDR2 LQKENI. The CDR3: CASSPLETDTQYF. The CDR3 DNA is TGTGCCAGCTCACCCTTGGAAACAGATACGCAGTATTTT.

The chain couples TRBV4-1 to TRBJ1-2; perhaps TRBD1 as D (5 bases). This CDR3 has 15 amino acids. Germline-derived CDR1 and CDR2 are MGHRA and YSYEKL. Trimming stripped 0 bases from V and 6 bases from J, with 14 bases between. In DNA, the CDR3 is TGCGCCAGCAGCCAAGATACCGTAGCAGGGAATGGCTACACCTTC. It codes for CASSQDTVAGNGYTF.

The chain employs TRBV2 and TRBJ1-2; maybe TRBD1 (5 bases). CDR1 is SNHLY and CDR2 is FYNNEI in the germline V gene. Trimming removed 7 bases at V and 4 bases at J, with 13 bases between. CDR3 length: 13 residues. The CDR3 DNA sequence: TGTGCCAGCAATGGCGCGGGGGGCTATGGCTACACCTTC. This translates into CASNGAGGYGYTF.

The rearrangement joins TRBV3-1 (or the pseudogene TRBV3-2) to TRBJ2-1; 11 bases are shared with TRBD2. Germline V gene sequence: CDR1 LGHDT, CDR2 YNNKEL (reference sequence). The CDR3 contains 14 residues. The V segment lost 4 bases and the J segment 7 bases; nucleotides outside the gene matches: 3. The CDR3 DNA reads TGTGCCAGCAGCCTTAGCGGGGGGGCAAATGAGCAGTTCTTC. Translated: CASSLSGGANEQFF.

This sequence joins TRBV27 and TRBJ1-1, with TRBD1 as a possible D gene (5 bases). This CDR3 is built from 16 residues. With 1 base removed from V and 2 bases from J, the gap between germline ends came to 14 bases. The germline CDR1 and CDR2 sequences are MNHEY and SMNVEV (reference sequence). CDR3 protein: CASSLWSDSPNTEAFF. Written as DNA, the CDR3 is TGTGCCAGCAGTTTATGGAGTGACAGCCCTAACACTGAAGCTTTCTTT.

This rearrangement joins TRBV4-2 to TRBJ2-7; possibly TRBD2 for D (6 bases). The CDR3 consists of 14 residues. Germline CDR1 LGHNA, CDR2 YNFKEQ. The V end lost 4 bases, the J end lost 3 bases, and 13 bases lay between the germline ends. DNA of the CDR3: TGTGCCAGCAGCCCTTTGGGGGGAAACTACGAGCAGTACTTC. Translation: CASSPLGGNYEQYF.

This CDR3 is CASSLDAQGNTEAFF. The CDR3 DNA sequence: TGTGCCAGCAGCCTCGACGCACAGGGTAACACTGAAGCTTTCTTT. This chain joins TRBV7-6 and TRBJ1-1; the D gene is possibly TRBD1 (6 bases). CDR3 length: 15 residues. The germline gives CDR1 SGHVS, CDR2 FNYEAQ. V was clipped by 5 bases and J by 2 bases, with 15 bases between them.

The CDR3 loop reads CATSDGVNTEAFF. CDR3 DNA sequence: TGTGCCACCAGTGATGGCGTGAACACTGAAGCTTTCTTT. The V call is TRBV24-1, the J call TRBJ1-1; D unclear. The germline gives CDR1 KGHDR, CDR2 SFDVKD. The CDR3 is made up of 13 amino acids. The V gene lost 3 bases and the J gene lost 0 bases, with 4 bases spanning the gap.

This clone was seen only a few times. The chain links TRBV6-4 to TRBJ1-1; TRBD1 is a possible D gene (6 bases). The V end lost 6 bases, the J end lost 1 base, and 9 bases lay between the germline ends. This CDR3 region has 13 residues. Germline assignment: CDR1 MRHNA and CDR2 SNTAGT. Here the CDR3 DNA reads TGTGCCAGCAGCCAGGACAGGAACACTGAAGCTTTCTTT. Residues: CASSQDRNTEAFF.

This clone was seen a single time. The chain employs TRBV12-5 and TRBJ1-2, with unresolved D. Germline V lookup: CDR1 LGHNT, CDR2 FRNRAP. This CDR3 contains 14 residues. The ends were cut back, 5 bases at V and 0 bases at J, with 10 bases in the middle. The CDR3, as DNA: TGTGCTAGTGGTCGAGGCTCTTCTAACTATGGCTACACCTTC. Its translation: CASGRGSSNYGYTF.

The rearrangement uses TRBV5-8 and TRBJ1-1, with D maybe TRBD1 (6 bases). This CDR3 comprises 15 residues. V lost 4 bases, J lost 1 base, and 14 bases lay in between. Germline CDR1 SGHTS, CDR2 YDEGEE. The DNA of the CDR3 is TGTGCCAGCAGCCTACGATTACAGGGGAACACTGAAGCTTTCTTT. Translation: CASSLRLQGNTEAFF. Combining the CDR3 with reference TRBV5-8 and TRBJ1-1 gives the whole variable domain EAGVTQSPTHLIKTRGQQATLRCSPISGHTSVYWYQQALGLGLQFLLWYDEGEERNRGNFPPRFSGRQFPNYSSELNVNALELEDSALYLCASSLRLQGNTEAFFGQGTRLTVV.

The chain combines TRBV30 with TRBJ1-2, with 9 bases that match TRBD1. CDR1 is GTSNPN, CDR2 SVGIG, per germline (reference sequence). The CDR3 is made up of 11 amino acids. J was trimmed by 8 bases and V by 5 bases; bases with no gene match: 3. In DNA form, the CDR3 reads TGTGCCTGGGGGACAGGGCCCGGCTACACCTTC. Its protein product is CAWGTGPGYTF.

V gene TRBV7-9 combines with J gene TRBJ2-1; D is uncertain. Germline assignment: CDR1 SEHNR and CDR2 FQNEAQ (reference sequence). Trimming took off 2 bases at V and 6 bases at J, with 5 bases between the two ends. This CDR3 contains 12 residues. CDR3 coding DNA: TGTGCCAGCAGCTTACATGGCAATGAGCAGTTCTTC. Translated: CASSLHGNEQFF.

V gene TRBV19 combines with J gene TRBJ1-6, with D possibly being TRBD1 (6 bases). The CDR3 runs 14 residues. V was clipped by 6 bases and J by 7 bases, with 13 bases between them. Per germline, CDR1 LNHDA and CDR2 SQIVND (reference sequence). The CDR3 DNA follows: TGTGCCAGTAGATTGGGACACCAAAATTCACCCCTCCACTTT. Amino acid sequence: CASRLGHQNSPLHF.